This T cell receptor beta chain was sequenced during a study of OX40 agonist ivuxolimab in advanced cancers. CDR1 and CDR2 (germline): GTSNPN, SVGIG (reference sequence). This CDR3 is built from 14 residues. V lost 4 bases and J lost 2, with 14 bases in between. Some clones are missing from TCRdb's copy, which holds only in-frame ones; the method was immunoSEQ multiplex PCR. The sample includes roughly 80,000 clones, around 80% of them seen just once. The sample here was CD4+ or CD8+ T cells sorted from blood, taken in a trial of the OX40 agonist ivuxolimab. This receptor was taken from an adult with an advanced solid tumor such as melanoma, head and neck, liver or kidney cancer. This chain uses TRBV30 with TRBJ1-2; maybe TRBD1 (5 bases). The CDR3 nucleotides are TGTGCCTGGATCGGGGCAGGGACCAACTATGGCTACACCTTC. Its protein is CAWIGAGTNYGYTF.